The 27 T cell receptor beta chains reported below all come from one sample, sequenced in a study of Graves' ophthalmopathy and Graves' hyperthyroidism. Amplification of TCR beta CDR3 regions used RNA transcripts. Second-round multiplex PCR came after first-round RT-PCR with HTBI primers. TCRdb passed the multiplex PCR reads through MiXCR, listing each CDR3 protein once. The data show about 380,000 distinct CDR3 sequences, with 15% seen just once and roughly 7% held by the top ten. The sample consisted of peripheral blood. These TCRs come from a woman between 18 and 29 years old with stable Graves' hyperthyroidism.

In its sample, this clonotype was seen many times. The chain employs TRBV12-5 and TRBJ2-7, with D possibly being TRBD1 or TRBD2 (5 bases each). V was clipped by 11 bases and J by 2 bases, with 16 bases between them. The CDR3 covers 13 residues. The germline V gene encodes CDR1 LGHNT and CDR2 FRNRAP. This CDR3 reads CASGPSSPYEQYF. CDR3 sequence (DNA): TGTGCTTCGGGGCCGAGCTCCCCCTACGAGCAGTACTTC.

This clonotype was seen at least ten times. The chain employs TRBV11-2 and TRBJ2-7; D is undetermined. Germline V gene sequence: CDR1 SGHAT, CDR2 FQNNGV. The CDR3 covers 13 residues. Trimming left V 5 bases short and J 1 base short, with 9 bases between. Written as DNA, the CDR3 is TGTGCCAGCAGCACCGCGCCATCCTACGAGCAGTACTTC. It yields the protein CASSTAPSYEQYF.

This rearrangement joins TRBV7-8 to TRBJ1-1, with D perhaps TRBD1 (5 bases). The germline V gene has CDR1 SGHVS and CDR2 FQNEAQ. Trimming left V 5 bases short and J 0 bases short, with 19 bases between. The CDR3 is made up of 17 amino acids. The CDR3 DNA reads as TGTGCCAGCAGCACCCCCGGGGGGTCCCTCTTGAACACTGAAGCTTTCTTT. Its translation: CASSTPGGSLLNTEAFF.

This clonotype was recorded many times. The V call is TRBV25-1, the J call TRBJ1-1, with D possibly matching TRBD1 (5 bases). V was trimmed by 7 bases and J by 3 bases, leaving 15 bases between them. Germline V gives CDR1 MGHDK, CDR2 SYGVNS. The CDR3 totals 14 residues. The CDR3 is CASTSYQGYTEAFF. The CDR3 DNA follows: TGTGCCAGCACAAGTTATCAGGGTTACACTGAAGCTTTCTTT.

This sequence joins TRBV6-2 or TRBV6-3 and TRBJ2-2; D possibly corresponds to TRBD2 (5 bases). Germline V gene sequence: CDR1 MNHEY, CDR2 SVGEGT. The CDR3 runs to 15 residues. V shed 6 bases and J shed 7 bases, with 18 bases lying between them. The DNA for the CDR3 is TGTGCCAGCAGCTTATCACTACTGGCGGGCGGGGAGCTGTTTTTT. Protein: CASSLSLLAGGELFF.

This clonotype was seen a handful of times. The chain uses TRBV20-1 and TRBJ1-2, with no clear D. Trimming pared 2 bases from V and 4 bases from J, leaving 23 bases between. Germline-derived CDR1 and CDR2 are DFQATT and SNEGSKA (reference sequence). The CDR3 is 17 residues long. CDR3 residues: CSARPQASGFWAYGYTF. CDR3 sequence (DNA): TGCAGTGCTAGACCCCAAGCTTCGGGATTCTGGGCCTATGGCTACACCTTC.

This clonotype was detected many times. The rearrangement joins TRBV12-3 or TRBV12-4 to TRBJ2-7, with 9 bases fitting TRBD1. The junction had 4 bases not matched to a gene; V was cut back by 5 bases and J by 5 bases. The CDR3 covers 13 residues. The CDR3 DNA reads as TGTGCCAGCAGTCCCGGGACAGGGAACGAGCAGTACTTC. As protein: CASSPGTGNEQYF.

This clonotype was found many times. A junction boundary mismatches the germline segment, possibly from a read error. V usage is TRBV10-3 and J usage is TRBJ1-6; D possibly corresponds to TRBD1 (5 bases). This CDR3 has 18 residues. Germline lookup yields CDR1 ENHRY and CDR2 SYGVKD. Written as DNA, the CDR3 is TGTGCCGTCAGTGCGGACGGGGGGGGACTAGTAGTGAATTCACCCCTCCACTTT. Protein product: CAVSADGGGLVVNSPLHF.

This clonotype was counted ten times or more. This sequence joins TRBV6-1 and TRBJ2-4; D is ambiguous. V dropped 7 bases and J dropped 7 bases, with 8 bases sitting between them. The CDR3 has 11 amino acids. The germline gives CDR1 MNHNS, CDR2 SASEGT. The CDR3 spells CASTLYNIQYF. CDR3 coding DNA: TGTGCCAGCACCCTCTACAACATTCAGTACTTC.

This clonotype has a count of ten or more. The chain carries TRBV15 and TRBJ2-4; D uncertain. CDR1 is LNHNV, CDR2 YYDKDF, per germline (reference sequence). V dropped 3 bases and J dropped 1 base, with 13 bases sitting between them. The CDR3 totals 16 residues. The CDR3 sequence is CATSSGDRRAKNIQYF. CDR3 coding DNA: TGTGCCACCAGCAGCGGTGATCGCAGGGCCAAAAACATTCAGTACTTC.

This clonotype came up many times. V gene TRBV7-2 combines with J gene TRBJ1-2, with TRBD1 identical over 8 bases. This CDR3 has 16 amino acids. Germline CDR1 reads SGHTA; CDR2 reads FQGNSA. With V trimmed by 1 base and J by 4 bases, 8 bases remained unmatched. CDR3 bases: TGTGCCAGCAGCTTAGGGCGTACAGGGGGGGCCTATGGCTACACCTTC. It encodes CASSLGRTGGAYGYTF.

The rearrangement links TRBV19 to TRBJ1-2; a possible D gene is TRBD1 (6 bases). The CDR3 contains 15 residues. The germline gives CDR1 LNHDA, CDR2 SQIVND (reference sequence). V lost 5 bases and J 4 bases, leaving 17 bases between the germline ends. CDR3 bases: TGTGCCAGTAGTGCGTCGGCGGGACAAATCTATGGCTACACCTTC. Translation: CASSASAGQIYGYTF.

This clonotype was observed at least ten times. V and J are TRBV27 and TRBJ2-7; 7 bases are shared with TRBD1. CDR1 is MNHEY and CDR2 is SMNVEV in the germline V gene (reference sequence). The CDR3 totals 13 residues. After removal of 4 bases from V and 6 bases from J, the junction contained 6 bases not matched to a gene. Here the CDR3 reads CASSSTWTGEQYF. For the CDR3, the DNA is TGTGCCAGCAGTTCGACCTGGACAGGCGAGCAGTACTTC.

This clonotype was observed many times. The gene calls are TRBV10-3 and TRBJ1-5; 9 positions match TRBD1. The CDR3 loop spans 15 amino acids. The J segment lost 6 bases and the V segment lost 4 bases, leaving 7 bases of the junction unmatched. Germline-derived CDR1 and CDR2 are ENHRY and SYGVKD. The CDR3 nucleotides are TGTGCCATCAGTGTGGGGACAGGGAGTGGTCAGCCCCAGCATTTT. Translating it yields CAISVGTGSGQPQHF.

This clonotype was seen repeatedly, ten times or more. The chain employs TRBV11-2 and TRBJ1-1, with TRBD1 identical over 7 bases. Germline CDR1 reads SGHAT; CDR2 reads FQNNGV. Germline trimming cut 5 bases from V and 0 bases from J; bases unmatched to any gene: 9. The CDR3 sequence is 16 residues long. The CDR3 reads CASSPAGQIMNTEAFF. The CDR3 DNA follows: TGTGCCAGCAGCCCCGCGGGACAGATCATGAACACTGAAGCTTTCTTT.

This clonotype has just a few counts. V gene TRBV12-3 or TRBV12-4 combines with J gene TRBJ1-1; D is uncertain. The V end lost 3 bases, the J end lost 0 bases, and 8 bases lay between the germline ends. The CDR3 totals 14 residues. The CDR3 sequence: CASSFGPLNTEAFF. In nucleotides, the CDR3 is TGTGCCAGCAGTTTTGGTCCCCTGAACACTGAAGCTTTCTTT.

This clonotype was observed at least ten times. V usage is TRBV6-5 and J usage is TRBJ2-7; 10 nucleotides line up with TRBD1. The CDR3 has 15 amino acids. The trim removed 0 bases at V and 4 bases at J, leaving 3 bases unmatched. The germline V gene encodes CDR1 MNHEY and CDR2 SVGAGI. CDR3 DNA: TGTGCCAGCAGTTACTCCGGGACAGGGGTGTACGAGCAGTACTTC. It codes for CASSYSGTGVYEQYF.

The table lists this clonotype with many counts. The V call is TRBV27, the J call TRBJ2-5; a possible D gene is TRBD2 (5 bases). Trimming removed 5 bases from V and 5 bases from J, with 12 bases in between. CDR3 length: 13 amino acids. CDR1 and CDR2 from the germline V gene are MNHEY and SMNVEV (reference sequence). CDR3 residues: CASSKRRGETQYF. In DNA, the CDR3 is TGTGCCAGCAGTAAACGTAGAGGGGAGACCCAGTACTTC.

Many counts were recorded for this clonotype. The CDR3 coding sequence is TGCAGCGTTATCCCACACGACACTGAAGCTTTCTTT. As protein: CSVIPHDTEAFF. The chain combines TRBV29-1 with TRBJ1-1; D ambiguous. Germline V CDR1 and CDR2: SQVTM, ANQGSEA. CDR3 length equals 12 residues. V was pared by 5 bases and J by 3 bases, with 10 bases between.

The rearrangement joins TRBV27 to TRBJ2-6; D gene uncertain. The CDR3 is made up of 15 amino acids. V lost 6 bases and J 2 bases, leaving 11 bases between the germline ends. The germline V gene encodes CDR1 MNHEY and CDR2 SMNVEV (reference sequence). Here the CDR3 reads CASSTRRPGANVLTF. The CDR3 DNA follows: TGTGCCAGCAGCACCCGCCGCCCTGGGGCCAACGTCCTGACTTTC.

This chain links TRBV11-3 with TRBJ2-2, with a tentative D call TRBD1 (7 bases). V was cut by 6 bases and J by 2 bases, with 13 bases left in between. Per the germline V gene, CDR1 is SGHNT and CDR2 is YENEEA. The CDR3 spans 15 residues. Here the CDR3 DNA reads TGTGCCAGCAGGGGCGGGACAGAAAACACCGGGGAGCTGTTTTTT. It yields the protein CASRGGTENTGELFF.

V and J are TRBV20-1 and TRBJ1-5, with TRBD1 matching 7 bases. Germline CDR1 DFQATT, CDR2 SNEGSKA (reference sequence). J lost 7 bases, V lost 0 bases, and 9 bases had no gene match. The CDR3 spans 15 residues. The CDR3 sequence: CSARDSQGVLQPQHF. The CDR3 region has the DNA TGCAGTGCTAGAGATTCGCAGGGGGTTTTACAGCCCCAGCATTTT.

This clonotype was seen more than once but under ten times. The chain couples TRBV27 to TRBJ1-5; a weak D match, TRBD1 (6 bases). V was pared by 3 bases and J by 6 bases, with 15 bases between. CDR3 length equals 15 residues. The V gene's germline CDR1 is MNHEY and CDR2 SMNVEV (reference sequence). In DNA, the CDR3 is TGTGCCAGCAGTTTTCAGGGGTCCACCATTCAGCCCCAGCATTTT. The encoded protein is CASSFQGSTIQPQHF.

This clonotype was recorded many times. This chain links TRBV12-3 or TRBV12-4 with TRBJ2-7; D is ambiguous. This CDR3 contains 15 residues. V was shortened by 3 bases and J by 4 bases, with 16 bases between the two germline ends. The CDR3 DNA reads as TGTGCCAGCAGTTTCGGACCTACCTTATCATACGAGCAGTACTTC. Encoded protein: CASSFGPTLSYEQYF.

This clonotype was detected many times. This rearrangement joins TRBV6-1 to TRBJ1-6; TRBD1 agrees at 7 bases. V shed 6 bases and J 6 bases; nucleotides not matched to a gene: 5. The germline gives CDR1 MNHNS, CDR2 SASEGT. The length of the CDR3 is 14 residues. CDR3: CASSRDRPNSPLHF. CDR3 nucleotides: TGTGCCAGCAGCCGGGACAGACCTAATTCACCCCTCCACTTT.

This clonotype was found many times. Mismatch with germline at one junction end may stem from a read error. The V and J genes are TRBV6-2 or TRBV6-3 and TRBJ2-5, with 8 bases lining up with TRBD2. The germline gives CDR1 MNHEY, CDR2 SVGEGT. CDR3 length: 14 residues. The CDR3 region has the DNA TGTGCCACAGTCTCGCGGGGGGTGACAGAGACCAAGTACTTC. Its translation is CATVSRGVTETKYF.

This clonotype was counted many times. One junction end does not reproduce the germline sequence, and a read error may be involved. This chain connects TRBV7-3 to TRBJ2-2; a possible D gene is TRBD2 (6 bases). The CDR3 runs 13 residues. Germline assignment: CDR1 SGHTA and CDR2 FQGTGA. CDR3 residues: CASALANTGELFF. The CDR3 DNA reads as TGTGCCAGCGCCCTAGCGAACACCGGAGAGCTGTTTTTT.